Below, one TCR beta chain is given with its context. No antigen is known for it. MiXCR was run by TCRdb on the 5' RACE reads, yielding one entry per CDR3 protein. The sample records some 130,000 distinct CDR3 sequences, roughly 6% being singletons. The record originates from a study of T-cell memory formation after mild COVID-19. Whole-study context: There were largely donor-specific TCR clusters. Findings and caveats of the study: What remained unconfirmed was the SARS-CoV-2 specificity of second-wave clones peaking on day 37.

The V end lost 6 bases, the J end lost 7 bases, and 13 bases lay between the germline ends. The CDR3 spans 13 residues. Specimen: PBMCs or a T cell subset sorted from them (not recorded which). J is TRBJ1-5 and V is TRBV12-3 or TRBV12-4; TRBD1 might be the D (5 bases). The receptor comes from an adult woman who had mild COVID-19 (a few samples of this study predate the infection). Cell type and time point are not known. The CDR3 DNA sequence: TGTGCCAGCAGAGTGGGGGACTACCAGCCCCAGCATTTT. Its protein is CASRVGDYQPQHF.